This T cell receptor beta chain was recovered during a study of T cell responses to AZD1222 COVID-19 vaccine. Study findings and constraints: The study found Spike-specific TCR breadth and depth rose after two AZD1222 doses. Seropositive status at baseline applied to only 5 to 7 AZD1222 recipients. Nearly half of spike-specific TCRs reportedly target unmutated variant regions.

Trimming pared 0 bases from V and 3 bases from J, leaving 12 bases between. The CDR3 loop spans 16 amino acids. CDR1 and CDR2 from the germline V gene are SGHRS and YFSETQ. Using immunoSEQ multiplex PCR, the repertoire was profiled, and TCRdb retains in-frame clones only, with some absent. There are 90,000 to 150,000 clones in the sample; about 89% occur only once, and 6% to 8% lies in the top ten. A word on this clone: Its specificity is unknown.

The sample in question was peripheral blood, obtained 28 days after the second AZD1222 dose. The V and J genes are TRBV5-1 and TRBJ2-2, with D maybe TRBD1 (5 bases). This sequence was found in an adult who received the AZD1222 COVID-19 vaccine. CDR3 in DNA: TGCGCCAGCAGCTTGGCGGATCGGACATACACCGGGGAGCTGTTTTTT. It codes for CASSLADRTYTGELFF.